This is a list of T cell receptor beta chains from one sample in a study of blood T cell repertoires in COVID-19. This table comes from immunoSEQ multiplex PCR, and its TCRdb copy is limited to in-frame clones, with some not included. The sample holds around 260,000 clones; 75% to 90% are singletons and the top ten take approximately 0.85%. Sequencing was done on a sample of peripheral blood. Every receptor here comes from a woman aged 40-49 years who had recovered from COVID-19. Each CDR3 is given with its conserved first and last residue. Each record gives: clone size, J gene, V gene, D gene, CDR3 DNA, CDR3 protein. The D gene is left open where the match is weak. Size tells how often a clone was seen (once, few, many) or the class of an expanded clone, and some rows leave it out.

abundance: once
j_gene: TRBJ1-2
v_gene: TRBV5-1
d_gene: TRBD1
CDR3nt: TGCGCCAGCAGCCCGGGACAGGGGGCTTTTCATGGCTACACCTTC
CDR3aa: CASSPGQGAFHGYTF

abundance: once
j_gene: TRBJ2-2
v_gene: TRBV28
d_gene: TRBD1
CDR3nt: TGTGCCAGCAGTCCCGGACAGGGCCCGAACACCGGGGAGCTGTTTTTT
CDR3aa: CASSPGQGPNTGELFF

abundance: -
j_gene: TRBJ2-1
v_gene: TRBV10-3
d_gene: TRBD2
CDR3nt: TGTGCCATCAGTAGCTATCTAGCGGGGGGGGCTAGGGGCAATGAGCAGTTCTTC
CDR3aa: CAISSYLAGGARGNEQFF

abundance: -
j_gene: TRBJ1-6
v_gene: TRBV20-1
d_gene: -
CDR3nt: TGCAGTGCTAGTGGAGACAGCCCCTATAATTCACCCCTCCACTTT
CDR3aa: CSASGDSPYNSPLHF

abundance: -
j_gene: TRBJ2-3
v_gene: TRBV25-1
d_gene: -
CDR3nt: TGTGCCAGCAGTGAAATCGTGGCAGGGGATATACCAGATACGCAGTATTTT
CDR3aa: CASSEIVAGDIPDTQYF

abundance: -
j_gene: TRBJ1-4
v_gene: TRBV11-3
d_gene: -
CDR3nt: TGTGCCAGCAGCCCCGGACAGAGCACTAATGAAAAACTGTTTTTT
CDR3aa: CASSPGQSTNEKLFF

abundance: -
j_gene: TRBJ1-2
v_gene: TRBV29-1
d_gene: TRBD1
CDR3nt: TGCAGCGTTGGGGGGGGGACAGGGCGAGACTATGGCTACACCTTC
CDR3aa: CSVGGGTGRDYGYTF

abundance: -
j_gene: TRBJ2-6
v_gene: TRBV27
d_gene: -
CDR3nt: TGTGCCAGCAGCCGACTTACAGGCAGCTCTGGGGCCAACGTCCTGACTTTC
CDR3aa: CASSRLTGSSGANVLTF

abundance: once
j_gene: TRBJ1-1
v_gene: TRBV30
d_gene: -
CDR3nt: TGTGCCTGCACCATCCTATACTCTACCACTGAAGCTTTCTTT
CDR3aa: CACTILYSTTEAFF

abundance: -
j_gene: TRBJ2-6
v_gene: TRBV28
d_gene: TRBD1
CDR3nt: TGTGCCAGCAGTTTATCTCCAGGGGGTATCGTCCTCTCTGGGGCCAACGTCCTGACTTTC
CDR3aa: CASSLSPGGIVLSGANVLTF

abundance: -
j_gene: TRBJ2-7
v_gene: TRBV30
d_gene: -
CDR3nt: TGTGCCTGGAGATGGAGTGAGTACGAGCAGTACTTC
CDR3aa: CAWRWSEYEQYF

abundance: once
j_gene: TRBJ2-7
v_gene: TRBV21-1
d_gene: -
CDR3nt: TGTGCCAGCAGCAAAGCCCCCCTGACTAGCGGGAGTTACGAGCAGTACTTC
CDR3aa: CASSKAPLTSGSYEQYF

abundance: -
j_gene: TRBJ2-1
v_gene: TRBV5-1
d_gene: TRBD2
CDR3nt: TGCGCCAGCAGCTTGGCTTCTAGCGGGGCTTACAATGAGCAGTTCTTC
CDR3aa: CASSLASSGAYNEQFF

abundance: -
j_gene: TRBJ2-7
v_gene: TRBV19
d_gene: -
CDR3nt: TGTGCCAGTAGCCCGGTCGGTTCCTACGAGCAGTACTTC
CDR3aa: CASSPVGSYEQYF

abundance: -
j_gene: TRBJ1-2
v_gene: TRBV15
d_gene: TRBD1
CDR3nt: TGTGCCACCAGCAGAGGCGACAGGGGTTCCTATGGCTACACCTTC
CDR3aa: CATSRGDRGSYGYTF

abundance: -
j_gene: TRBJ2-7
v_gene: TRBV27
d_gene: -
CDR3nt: TGTGCCAGCAGTTTGATGGGGCAGGGGTTCGAGCAGTACTTC
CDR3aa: CASSLMGQGFEQYF

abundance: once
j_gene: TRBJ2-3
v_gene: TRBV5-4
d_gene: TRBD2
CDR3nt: TGTGCCAGCAGCCCGTCTAGCGGGAGGGATACGCAGTATTTT
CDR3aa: CASSPSSGRDTQYF

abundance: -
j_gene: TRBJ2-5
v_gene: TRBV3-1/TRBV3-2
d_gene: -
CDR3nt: TGTGCCAGCAGCCAAGTAGGAGTCCAGACCCAGTACTTC
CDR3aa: CASSQVGVQTQYF

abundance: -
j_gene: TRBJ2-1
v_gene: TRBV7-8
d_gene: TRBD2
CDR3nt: TGTGCCAGCAGCTTATTACCGGGACTAGCGGGAGCAGGGGAGCAGTTCTTC
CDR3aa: CASSLLPGLAGAGEQFF

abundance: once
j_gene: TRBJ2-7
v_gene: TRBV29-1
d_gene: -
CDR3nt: TGCAGCGTTGCCCCGACAGGAACCTACGAGCAGTACTTC
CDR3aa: CSVAPTGTYEQYF

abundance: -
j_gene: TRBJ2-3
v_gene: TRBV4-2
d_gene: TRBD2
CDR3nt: TGTGCCAGCAGCCAAGCTAGCGGGGTGACAGATACGCAGTATTTT
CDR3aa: CASSQASGVTDTQYF

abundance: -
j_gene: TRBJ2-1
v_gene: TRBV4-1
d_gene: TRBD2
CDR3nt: TGCGCCAGCAGCCAGGGGATGGTAGCGGGAGGAAACAATGAGCAGTTCTTC
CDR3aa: CASSQGMVAGGNNEQFF

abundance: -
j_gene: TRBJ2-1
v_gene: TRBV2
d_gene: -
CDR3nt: TGTGCCAGCACGAAGGGGCCCAGCTCCTACAATGAGCAGTTCTTC
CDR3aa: CASTKGPSSYNEQFF

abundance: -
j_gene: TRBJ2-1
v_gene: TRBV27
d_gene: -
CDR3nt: TGTGCCAGCAGTTTAGGAGTCAATGAGCAGTTCTTC
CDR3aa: CASSLGVNEQFF

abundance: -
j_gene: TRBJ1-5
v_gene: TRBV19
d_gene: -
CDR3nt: TGTGCCAGTAGTATTACCCCTAATCCTAGCAATCAGCCCCAGCATTTT
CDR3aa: CASSITPNPSNQPQHF

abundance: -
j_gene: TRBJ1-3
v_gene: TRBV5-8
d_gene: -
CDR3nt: TGTGCCAGCAGCTCCGGGGCTGGAAACACCATATATTTT
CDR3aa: CASSSGAGNTIYF

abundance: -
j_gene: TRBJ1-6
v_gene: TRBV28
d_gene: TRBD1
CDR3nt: TGTGCCAGCAGTTTGTACAGGGGGCTTCAGAATTCACCCCTCCACTTT
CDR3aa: CASSLYRGLQNSPLHF

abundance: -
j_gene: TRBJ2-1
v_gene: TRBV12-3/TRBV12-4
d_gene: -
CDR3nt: TGTGCCAGCAGTTTACAGCGGAATGAGCAGTTCTTC
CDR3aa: CASSLQRNEQFF

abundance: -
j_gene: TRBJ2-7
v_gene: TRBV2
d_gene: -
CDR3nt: TGTGCCAGCAGTGCAGGGGATGAGCAGTACTTC
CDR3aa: CASSAGDEQYF

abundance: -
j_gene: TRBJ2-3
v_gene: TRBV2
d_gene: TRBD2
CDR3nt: TGTGCCACCCGACTAGCGGGAACCGATACGCAGTATTTT
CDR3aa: CATRLAGTDTQYF

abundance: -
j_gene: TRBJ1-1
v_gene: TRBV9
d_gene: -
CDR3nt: TGTGCCAGCAGCGCCTTTTTGGGGGGCACTGAAGCTTTCTTT
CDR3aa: CASSAFLGGTEAFF

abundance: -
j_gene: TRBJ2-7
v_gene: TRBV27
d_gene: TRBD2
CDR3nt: TGTGCCACCCCTGCGGGAGGGACCTACGAGCAGTACTTC
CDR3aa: CATPAGGTYEQYF

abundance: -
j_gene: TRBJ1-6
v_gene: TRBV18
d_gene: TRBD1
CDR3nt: TGTGCCAGCTCCCAGGGGGCAGGGCCACCCCTCCACTTT
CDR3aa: CASSQGAGPPLHF

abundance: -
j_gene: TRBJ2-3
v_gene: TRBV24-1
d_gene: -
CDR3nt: TGTGCCACCAGTGATTTGGGGGGGAGCTCAGATACGCAGTATTTT
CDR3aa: CATSDLGGSSDTQYF

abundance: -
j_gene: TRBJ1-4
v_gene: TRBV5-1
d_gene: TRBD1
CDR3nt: TGCGCCAGCAGCCCGGACAGGGCAGGGGAAAAACTGTTTTTT
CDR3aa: CASSPDRAGEKLFF

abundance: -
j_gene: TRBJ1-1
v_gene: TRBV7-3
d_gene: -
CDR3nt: TGTGCCAGCAGGATCCAGGAGGACACTGAAGCTTTCTTT
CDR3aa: CASRIQEDTEAFF

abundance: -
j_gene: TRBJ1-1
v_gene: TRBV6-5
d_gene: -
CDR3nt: TGTGCCAGCAGTTCCCTACTCCCGGGGGGAGAGGGTGAAGCTTTCTTT
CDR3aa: CASSSLLPGGEGEAFF

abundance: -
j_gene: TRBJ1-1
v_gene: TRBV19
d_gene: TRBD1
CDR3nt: TGTGCCAGTAGTTTCGGACAGGGGAACACTGAAGCTTTCTTT
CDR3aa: CASSFGQGNTEAFF

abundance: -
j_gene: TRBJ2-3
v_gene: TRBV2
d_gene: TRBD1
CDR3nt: TGTGCCAGCAGCTTTGATGTACAGGGGGCGAGCACAGATACGCAGTATTTT
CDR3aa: CASSFDVQGASTDTQYF

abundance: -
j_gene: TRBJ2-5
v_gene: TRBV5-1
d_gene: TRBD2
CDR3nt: TGCGCCAGCAGCTCTGAGTGGCGGACTAGCGGGAGGCTCCAAGAGACCCAGTACTTC
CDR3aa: CASSSEWRTSGRLQETQYF

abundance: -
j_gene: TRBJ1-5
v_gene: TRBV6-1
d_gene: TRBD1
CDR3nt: TGTGCCAGCAGTGCCTACCGGGACAGGGGCAATCAGCCCCAGCATTTT
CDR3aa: CASSAYRDRGNQPQHF

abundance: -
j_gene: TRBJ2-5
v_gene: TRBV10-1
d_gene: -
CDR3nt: TGCGCCAGCAGTGATCTGGGCCCCCCCCGGGGATGGGACCAAGAGACCCAGTACTTC
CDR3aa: CASSDLGPPRGWDQETQYF

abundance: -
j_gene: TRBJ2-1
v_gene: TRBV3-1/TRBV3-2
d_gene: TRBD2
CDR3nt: TGTGCCAGCAGCCAAGATTTGAGCGGGAGTTACAATGAGCAGTTCTTC
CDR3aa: CASSQDLSGSYNEQFF

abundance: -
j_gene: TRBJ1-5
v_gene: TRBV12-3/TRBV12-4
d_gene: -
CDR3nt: TGTGCCAGCAGTTCCCCCCCAGCCCAGCATTTT
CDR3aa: CASSSPPAQHF

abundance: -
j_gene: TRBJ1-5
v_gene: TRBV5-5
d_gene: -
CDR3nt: TGTGCCAGCAGCTGGGGGGAACTCAATCAGCCCCAGCATTTT
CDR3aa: CASSWGELNQPQHF

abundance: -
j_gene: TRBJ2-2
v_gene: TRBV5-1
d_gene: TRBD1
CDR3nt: TGCGCCAGCAGCCCAGGGACAGGGGGGCCCGGGGAGCTGTTTTTT
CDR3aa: CASSPGTGGPGELFF

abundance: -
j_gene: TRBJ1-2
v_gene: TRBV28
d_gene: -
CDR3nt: TGTGCCAGCAGTTTGACCCAGTCGCCCTACCCAGGTGGCTACACCTTC
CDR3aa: CASSLTQSPYPGGYTF

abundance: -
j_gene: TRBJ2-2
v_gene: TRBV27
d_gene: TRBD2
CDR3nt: TGTGCCAGCAGTCGGACTAGCGGGTTGATCTCAGGGGAGCTGTTTTTT
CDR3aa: CASSRTSGLISGELFF

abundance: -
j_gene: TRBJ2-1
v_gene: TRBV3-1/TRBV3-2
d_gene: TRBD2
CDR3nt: TGTGCCAGCAGTCCGACTAGCGGGTCCTACAATGAGCAGTTCTTC
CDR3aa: CASSPTSGSYNEQFF